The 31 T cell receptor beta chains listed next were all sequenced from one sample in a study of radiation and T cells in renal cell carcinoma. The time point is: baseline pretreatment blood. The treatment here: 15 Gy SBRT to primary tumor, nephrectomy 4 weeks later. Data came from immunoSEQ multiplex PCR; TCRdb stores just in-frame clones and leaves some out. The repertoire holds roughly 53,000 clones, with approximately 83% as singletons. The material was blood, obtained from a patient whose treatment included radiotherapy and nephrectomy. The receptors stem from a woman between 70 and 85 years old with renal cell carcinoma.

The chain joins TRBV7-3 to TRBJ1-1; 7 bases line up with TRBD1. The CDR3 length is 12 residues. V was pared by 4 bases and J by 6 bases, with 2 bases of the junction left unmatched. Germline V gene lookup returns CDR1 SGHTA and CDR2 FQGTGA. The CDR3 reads CASSSGTAEAFF. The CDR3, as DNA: TGTGCCAGCAGCTCAGGGACAGCTGAAGCTTTCTTT.

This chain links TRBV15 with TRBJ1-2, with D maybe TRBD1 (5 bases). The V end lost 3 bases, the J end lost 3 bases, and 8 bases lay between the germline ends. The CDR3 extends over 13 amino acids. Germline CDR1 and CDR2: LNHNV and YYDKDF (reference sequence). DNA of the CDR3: TGTGCCACCAGCAGTGGGGGGGACTATGGCTACACCTTC. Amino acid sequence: CATSSGGDYGYTF.

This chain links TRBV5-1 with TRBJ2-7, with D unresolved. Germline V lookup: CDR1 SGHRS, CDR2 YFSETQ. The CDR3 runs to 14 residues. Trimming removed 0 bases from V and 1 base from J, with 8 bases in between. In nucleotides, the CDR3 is TGCGCCAGCAGCTTGGCCCACAGATCCTACGAGCAGTACTTC. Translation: CASSLAHRSYEQYF.

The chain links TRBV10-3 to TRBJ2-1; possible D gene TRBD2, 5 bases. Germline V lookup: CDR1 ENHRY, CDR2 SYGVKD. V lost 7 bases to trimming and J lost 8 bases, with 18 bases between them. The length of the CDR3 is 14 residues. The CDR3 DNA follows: TGTGCCATCACCGACGACTATGTTGGAGATGAGCAGTTCTTC. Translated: CAITDDYVGDEQFF.

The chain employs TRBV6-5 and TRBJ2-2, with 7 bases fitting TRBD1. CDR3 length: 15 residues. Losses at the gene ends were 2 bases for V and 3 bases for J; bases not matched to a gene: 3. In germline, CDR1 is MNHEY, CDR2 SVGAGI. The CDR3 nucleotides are TGTGCCAGCAGTTACGAGGGACAGCACACCGGGGAGCTGTTTTTT. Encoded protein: CASSYEGQHTGELFF.

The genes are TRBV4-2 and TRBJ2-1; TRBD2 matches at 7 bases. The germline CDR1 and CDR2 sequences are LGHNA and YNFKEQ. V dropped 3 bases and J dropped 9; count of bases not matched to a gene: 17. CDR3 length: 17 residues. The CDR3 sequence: CASSHPPLAAKQFEQFF. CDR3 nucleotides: TGTGCCAGCAGCCATCCCCCGCTAGCGGCTAAACAATTTGAGCAGTTCTTC.

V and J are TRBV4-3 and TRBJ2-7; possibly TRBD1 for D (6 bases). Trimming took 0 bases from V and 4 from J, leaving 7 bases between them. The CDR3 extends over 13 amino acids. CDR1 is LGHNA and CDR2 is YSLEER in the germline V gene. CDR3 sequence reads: CASSQDQGYEQYF. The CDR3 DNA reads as TGCGCCAGCAGCCAAGATCAGGGGTACGAGCAGTACTTC.

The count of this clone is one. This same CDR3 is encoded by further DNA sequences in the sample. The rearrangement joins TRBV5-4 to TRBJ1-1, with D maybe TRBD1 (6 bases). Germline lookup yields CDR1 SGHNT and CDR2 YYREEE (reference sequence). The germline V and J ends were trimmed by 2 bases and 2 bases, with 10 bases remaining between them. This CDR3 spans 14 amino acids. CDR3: CASSLGTLNTEAFF. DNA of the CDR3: TGTGCCAGCAGCTTAGGGACACTTAACACTGAAGCTTTCTTT.

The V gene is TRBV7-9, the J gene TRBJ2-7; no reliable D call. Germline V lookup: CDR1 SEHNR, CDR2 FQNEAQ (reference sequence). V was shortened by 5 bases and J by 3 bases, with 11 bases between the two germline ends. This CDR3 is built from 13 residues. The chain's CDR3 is CASSPLRSYEQYF. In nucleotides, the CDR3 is TGTGCCAGCAGCCCCCTGCGGAGCTACGAGCAGTACTTC.

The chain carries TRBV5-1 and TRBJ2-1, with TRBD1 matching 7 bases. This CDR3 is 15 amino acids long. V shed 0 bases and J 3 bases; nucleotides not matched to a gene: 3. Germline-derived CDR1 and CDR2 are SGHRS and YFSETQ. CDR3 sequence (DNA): TGCGCCAGCAGCTTGGAAGGGACAGTCTACAATGAGCAGTTCTTC. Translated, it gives CASSLEGTVYNEQFF.

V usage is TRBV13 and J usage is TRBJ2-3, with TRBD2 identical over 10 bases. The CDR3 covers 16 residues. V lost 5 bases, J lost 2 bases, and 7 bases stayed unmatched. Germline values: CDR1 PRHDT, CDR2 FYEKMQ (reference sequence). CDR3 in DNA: TGTGCCAGCAGCCTCCGAGCGGGAGGGAACACAGATACGCAGTATTTT. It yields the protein CASSLRAGGNTDTQYF. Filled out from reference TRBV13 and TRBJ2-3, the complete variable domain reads AAGVIQSPRHLIKEKRETATLKCYPIPRHDTVYWYQQGPGQDPQFLISFYEKMQSDKGSIPDRFSAQQFSDYHSELNMSSLELGDSALYFCASSLRAGGNTDTQYFGPGTRLTVL.

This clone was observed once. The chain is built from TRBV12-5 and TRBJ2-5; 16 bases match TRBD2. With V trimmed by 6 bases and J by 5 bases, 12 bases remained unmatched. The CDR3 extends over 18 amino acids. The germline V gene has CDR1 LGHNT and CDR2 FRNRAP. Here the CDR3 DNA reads TGTGCTAGTGGATCTGCCGGGACTAGCGGGAGGGCCGGGGAGACCCAGTACTTC. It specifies CASGSAGTSGRAGETQYF.

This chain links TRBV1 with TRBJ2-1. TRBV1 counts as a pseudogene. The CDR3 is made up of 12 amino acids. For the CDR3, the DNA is TGCACCAGCAGCCCCGGGGCCGATGAGCAGTTCTTC. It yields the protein CTSSPGADEQFF.

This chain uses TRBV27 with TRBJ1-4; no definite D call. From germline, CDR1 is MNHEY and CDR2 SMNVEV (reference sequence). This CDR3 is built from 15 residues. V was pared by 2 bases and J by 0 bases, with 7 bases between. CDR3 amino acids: CASSLASATNEKLFF. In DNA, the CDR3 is TGTGCCAGCAGTTTAGCGTCAGCAACTAATGAAAAACTGTTTTTT.

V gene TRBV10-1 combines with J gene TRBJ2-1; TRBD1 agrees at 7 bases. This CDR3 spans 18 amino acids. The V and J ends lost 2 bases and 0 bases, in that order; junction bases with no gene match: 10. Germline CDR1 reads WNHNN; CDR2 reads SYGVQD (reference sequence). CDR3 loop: CASSEVQGGPCSYNEQFF. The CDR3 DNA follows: TGCGCCAGCAGTGAGGTGCAAGGGGGCCCATGCTCCTACAATGAGCAGTTCTTC.

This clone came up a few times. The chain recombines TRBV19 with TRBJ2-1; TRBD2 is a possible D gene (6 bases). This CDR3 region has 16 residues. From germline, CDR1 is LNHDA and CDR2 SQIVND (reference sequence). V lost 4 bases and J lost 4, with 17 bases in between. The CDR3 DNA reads TGTGCCAGTAGTACCGCTGGCGGGGCCAGATACAATGAGCAGTTCTTC. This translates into CASSTAGGARYNEQFF.

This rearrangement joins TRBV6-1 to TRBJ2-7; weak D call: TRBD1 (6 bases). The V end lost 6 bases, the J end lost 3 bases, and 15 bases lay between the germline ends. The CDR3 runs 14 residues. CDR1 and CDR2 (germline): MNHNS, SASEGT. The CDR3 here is CASRTGPSFYEQYF. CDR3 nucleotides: TGTGCCAGCAGGACAGGCCCCTCTTTCTACGAGCAGTACTTC.

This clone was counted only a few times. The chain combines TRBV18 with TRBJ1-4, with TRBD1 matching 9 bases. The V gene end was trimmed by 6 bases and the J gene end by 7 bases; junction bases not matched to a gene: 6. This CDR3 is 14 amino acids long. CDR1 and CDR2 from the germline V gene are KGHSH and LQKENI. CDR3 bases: TGTGCCAGCTCTCCGGGACAGGGACGTGAAAAACTGTTTTTT. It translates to CASSPGQGREKLFF.

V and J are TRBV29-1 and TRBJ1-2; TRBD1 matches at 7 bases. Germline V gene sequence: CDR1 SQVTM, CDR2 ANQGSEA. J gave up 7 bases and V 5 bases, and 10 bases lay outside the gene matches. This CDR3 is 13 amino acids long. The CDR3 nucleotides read TGCAGCGTTAAGGGACAGATCCTTGGTGGCTACACCTTC. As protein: CSVKGQILGGYTF.

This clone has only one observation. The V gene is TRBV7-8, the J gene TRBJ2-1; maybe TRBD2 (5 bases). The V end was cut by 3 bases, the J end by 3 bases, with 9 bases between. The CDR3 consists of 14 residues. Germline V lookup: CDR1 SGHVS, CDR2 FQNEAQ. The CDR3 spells CASSFGDYYNEQFF. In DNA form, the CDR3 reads TGTGCCAGCAGCTTTGGCGACTACTACAATGAGCAGTTCTTC.

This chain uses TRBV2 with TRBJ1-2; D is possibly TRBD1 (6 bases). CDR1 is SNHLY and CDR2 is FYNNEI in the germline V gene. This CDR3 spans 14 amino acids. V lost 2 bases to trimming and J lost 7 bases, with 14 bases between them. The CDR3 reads CASSENRAGGGYTF. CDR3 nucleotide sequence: TGTGCCAGCAGTGAAAACAGGGCGGGAGGTGGCTACACCTTC.

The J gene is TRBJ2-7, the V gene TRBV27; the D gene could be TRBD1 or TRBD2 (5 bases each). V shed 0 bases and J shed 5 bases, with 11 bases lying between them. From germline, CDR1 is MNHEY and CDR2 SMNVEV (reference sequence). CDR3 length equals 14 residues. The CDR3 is CASSLSLRGHEQYF. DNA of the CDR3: TGTGCCAGCAGTTTATCATTGAGGGGCCACGAGCAGTACTTC.

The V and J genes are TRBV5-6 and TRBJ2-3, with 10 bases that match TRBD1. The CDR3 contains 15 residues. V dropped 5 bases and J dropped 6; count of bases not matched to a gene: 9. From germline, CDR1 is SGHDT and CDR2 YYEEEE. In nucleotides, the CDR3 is TGTGCCAGCAGTCCCGGGACAGGGGTCGGGGATACGCAGTATTTT. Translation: CASSPGTGVGDTQYF.

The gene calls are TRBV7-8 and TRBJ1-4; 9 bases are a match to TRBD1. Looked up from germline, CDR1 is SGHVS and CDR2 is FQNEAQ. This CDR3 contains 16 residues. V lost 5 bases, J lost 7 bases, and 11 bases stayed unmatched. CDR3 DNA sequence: TGTGCCAGCAGCGGTACCAACAGGGGGCTACTTGAAAAACTGTTTTTT. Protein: CASSGTNRGLLEKLFF. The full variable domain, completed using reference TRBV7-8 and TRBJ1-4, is GAGVSQSPRYKVAKRGQDVALRCDPISGHVSLFWYQQALGQGPEFLTYFQNEAQLDKSGLPSDRFFAERPEGSVSTLKIQRTQQEDSAVYLCASSGTNRGLLEKLFFGSGTQLSVL.

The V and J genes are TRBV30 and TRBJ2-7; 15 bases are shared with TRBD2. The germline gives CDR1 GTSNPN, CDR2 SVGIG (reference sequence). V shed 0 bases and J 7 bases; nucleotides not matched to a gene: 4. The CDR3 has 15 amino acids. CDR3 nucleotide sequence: TGTGCCTGGAGTGTTGGACTAGCGGGAGGGGAAGAGCAGTACTTC. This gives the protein CAWSVGLAGGEEQYF.

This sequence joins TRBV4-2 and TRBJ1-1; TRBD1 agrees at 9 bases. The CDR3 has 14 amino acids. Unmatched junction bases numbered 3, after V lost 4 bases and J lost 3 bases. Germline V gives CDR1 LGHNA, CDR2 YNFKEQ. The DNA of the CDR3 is TGTGCCAGCAGCCTCCGGGACAGGGACACTGAAGCTTTCTTT. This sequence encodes CASSLRDRDTEAFF.

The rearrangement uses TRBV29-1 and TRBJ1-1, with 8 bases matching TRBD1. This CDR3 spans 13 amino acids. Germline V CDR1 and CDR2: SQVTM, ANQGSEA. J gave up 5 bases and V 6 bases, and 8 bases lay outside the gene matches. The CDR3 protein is CSVASGGWTEAFF. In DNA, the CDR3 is TGCAGCGTGGCCTCAGGGGGCTGGACTGAAGCTTTCTTT.

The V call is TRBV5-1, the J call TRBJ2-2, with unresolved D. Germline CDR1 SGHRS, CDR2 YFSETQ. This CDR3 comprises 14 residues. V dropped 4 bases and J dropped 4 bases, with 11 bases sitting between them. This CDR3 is CASSPDGSTGELFF. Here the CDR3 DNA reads TGCGCCAGCAGCCCCGATGGTAGCACCGGGGAGCTGTTTTTT.

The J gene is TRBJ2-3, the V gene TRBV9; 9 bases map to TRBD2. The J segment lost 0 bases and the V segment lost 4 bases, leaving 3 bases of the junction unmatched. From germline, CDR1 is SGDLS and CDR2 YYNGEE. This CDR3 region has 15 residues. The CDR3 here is CASSPSGTSTDTQYF. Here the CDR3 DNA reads TGTGCCAGCAGCCCTAGCGGGACCAGCACAGATACGCAGTATTTT.

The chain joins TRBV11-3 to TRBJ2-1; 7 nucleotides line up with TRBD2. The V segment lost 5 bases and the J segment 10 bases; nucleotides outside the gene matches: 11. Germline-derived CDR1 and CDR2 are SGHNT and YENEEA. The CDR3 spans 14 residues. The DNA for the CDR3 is TGTGCCAGCAGCCCCCGACGACAAGCGGGGGAGCAGTTCTTC. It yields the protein CASSPRRQAGEQFF.

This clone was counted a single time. The chain's CDR3 is CASSQFLGQVNNEQFF. The CDR3 coding sequence is TGCGCCAGCAGCCAGTTCCTGGGACAGGTTAACAATGAGCAGTTCTTC. This rearrangement joins TRBV4-3 to TRBJ2-1, with 8 positions matching TRBD1. The length of the CDR3 is 16 residues. V trimming: 3 bases; J trimming: 5 bases; junction bases outside the gene matches: 9. The germline V gene encodes CDR1 LGHNA and CDR2 YSLEER.